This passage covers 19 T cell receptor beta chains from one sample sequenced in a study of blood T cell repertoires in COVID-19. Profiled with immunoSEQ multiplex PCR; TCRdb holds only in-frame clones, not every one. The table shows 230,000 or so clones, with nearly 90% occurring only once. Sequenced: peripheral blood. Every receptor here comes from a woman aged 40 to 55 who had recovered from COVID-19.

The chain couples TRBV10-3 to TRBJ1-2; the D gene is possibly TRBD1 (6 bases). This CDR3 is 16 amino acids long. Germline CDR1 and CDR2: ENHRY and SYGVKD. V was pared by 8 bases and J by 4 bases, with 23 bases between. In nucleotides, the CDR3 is TGTGCCATCCAAGATCAGGCGGCTAACAGGGCCTATGGCTACACCTTC. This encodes CAIQDQAANRAYGYTF.

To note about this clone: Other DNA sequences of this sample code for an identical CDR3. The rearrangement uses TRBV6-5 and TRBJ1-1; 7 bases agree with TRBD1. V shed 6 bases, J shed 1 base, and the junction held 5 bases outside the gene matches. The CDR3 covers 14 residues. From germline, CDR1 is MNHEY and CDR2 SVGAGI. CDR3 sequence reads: CASSPRTGNTEAFF. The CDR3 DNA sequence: TGTGCCAGCAGCCCCCGGACAGGGAACACTGAAGCTTTCTTT.

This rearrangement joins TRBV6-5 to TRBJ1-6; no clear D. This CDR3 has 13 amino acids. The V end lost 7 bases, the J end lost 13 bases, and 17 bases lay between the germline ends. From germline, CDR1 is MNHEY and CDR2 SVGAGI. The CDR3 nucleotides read TGTGCCAGCACAACTGTTCGCGGTACCCCCCTCCACTTT. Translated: CASTTVRGTPLHF.

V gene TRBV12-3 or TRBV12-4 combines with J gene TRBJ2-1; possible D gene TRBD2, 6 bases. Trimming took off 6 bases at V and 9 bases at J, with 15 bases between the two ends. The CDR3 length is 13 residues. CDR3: CASRGGLVGEQFF. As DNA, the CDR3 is TGTGCCAGCAGGGGGGGTCTAGTAGGTGAGCAGTTCTTC.

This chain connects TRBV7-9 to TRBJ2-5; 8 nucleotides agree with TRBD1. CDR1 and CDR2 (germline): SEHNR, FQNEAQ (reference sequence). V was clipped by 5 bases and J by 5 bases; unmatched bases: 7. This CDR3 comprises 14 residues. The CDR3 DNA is TGTGCCAGCAGCCCGAGGACAGGGAGGGAGACCCAGTACTTC. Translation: CASSPRTGRETQYF.

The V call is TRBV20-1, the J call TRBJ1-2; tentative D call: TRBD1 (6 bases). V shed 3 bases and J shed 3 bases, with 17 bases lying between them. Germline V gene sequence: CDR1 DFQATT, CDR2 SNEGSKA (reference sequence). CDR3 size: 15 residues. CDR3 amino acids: CSASNRQGFHYGYTF. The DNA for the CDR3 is TGCAGTGCTAGTAATCGGCAGGGGTTTCACTATGGCTACACCTTC.

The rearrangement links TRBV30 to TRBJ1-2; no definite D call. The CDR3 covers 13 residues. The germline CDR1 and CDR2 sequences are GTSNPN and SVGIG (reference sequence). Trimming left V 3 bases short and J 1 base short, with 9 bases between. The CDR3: CAWSPGYNYGYTF. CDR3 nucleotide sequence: TGTGCCTGGAGCCCCGGGTATAACTATGGCTACACCTTC.

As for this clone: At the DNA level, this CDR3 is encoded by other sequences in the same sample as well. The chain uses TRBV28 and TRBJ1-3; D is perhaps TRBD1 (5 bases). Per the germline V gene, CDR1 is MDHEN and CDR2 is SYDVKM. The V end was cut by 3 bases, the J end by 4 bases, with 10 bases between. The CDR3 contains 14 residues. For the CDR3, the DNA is TGTGCCAGCAGTTTTAGGGGCACGGGAAACACCATATATTTT. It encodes CASSFRGTGNTIYF.

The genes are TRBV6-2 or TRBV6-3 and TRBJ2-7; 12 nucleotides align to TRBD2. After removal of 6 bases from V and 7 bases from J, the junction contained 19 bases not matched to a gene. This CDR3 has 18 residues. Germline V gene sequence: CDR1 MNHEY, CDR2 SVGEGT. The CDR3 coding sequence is TGTGCCAGCAGCCATCCTCTACTAGCGGGAGGACGTCTGGGTGAGCAGTACGTC. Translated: CASSHPLLAGGRLGEQYV.

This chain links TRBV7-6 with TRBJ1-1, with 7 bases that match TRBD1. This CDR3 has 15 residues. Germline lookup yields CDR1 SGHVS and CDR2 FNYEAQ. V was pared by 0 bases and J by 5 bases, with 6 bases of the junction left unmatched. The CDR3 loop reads CASSLAAQGGTEAFF. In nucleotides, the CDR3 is TGTGCCAGCAGCTTAGCGGCTCAGGGGGGAACTGAAGCTTTCTTT. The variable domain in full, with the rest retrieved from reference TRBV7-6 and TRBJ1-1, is GAGVSQSPRYKVTKRGQDVALRCDPISGHVSLYWYRQALGQGPEFLTYFNYEAQQDKSGLPNDRFSAERPEGSISTLTIQRTEQRDSAMYRCASSLAAQGGTEAFFGQGTRLTVV.

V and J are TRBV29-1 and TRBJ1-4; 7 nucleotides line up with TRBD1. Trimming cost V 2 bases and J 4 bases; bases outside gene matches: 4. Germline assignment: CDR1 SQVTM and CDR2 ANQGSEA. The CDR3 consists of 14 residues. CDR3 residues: CSVEPGQNNEKLFF. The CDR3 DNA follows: TGCAGCGTTGAACCGGGACAGAATAATGAAAAACTGTTTTTT.

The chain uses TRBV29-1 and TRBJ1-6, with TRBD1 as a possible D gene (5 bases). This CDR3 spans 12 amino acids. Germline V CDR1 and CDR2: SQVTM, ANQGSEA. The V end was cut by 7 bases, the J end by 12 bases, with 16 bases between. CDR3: CSGAGPGLPLHF. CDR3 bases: TGCAGCGGTGCGGGGCCGGGCCTACCCCTCCACTTT.

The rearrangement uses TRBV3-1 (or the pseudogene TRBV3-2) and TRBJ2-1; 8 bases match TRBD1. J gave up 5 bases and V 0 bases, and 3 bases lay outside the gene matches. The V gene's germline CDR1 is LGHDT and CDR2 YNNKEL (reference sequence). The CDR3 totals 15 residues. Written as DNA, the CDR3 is TGTGCCAGCAGCCAAGAACAGGGGGGTAACAATGAGCAGTTCTTC. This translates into CASSQEQGGNNEQFF.

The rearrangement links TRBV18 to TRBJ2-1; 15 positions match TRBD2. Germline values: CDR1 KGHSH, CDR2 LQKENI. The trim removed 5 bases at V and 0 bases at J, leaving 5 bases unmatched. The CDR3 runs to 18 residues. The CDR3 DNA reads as TGTGCCAGCTCATCGGGACTAGCGGGAGGAATCTCCTACAATGAGCAGTTCTTC. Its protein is CASSSGLAGGISYNEQFF.

CDR3 DNA: TGTGCCAGTCGGGTCCCTAGCACAGATACGCAGTATTTT. It is translated as CASRVPSTDTQYF. This sequence joins TRBV19 and TRBJ2-3; no clear D. This CDR3 contains 13 residues. With 8 bases removed from V and 0 bases from J, the gap between germline ends came to 9 bases. The germline V gene encodes CDR1 LNHDA and CDR2 SQIVND (reference sequence).

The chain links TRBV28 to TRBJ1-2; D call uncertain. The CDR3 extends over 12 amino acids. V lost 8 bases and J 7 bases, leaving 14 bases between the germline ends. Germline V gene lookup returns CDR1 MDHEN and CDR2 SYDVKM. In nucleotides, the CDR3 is TGTGCCAGCGGAGTCACCGGGAGTGGCTACACCTTC. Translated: CASGVTGSGYTF.

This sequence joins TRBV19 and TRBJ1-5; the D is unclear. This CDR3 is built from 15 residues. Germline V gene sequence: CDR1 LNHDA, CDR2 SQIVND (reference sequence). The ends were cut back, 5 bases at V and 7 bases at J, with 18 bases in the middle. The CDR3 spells CASSPRTDGYQPQHF. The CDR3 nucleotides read TGTGCCAGTAGTCCACGGACTGATGGCTACCAGCCCCAGCATTTT. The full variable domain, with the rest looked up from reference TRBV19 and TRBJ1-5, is DGGITQSPKYLFRKEGQNVTLSCEQNLNHDAMYWYRQDPGQGLRLIYYSQIVNDFQKGDIAEGYSVSREKKESFPLTVTSAQKNPTAFYLCASSPRTDGYQPQHFGDGTRLSIL.

CDR3 region: CASNTGTAANYGYTF. The CDR3, as DNA: TGCGCCAGCAACACCGGGACAGCAGCTAACTATGGCTACACCTTC. V and J are TRBV10-2 and TRBJ1-2; 7 bases fit TRBD1. Germline V lookup: CDR1 WSHSY, CDR2 SAAADI. Unmatched junction bases numbered 8, after V lost 7 bases and J lost 0 bases. The CDR3 length is 15 residues.

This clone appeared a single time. Here the CDR3 reads CASIKGQGGDEQFF. The CDR3 DNA reads TGTGCCAGCATCAAGGGACAGGGGGGGGATGAGCAGTTCTTC. The genes are TRBV2 and TRBJ2-1, with 11 nucleotides matching TRBD1. From germline, CDR1 is SNHLY and CDR2 FYNNEI. The CDR3 consists of 14 residues. Trimming at V came to 7 bases and at J to 8 bases, leaving 7 bases not matched to a gene.